What follows are 8 T cell receptor beta chains derived from one specimen sequenced in a study of blood T cell repertoires in COVID-19. The table came from immunoSEQ multiplex PCR; TCRdb's copy has only in-frame clones and leaves some out. Among about 250,000 clones listed, about 88% were seen once. The specimen was PBMCs or T cells enriched from blood (not recorded which). The receptors derive from a woman in her fifties or sixties who had recovered from COVID-19.

With respect to this clone: This sample includes further DNA sequences coding for the same CDR3. The chain employs TRBV7-2 and TRBJ1-5; 8 bases fit TRBD1. The V segment lost 1 base and the J segment 4 bases; nucleotides outside the gene matches: 0. The germline V gene has CDR1 SGHTA and CDR2 FQGNSA. CDR3 length: 14 amino acids. CDR3 DNA: TGTGCCAGCAGCTTAGGGACAGGGAATCAGCCCCAGCATTTT. This sequence encodes CASSLGTGNQPQHF.

The genes are TRBV6-5 and TRBJ2-1, with a weak D call TRBD1 (5 bases). Trimming left V 7 bases short and J 2 bases short, with 15 bases between. The CDR3 extends over 15 amino acids. The germline CDR1 and CDR2 sequences are MNHEY and SVGAGI. CDR3 in amino acids: CASTLPGATYNEQFF. In DNA form, the CDR3 reads TGTGCCAGCACCCTGCCTGGGGCCACCTACAATGAGCAGTTCTTC.

This clone occurred once. The rearrangement uses TRBV19 and TRBJ2-1; 8 nucleotides agree with TRBD2. Looked up from germline, CDR1 is LNHDA and CDR2 is SQIVND (reference sequence). V lost 2 bases and J lost 6; bases outside the gene matches: 6. The CDR3 contains 15 residues. The CDR3 loop reads CASSILAAGGNEQFF. In DNA form, the CDR3 reads TGTGCCAGTAGTATACTGGCGGCGGGGGGCAATGAGCAGTTCTTC. Variable domain in full (rest from reference TRBV19 and TRBJ2-1): DGGITQSPKYLFRKEGQNVTLSCEQNLNHDAMYWYRQDPGQGLRLIYYSQIVNDFQKGDIAEGYSVSREKKESFPLTVTSAQKNPTAFYLCASSILAAGGNEQFFGPGTRLTVL.

The chain uses TRBV11-2 and TRBJ2-7, with D perhaps TRBD1 (5 bases). The length of the CDR3 is 15 residues. Germline V lookup: CDR1 SGHAT, CDR2 FQNNGV. Trimming shortened V by 0 bases and J by 2 bases, and 11 bases separated the two germline ends. The CDR3 coding sequence is TGTGCCAGCAGCTTAGAGACAGCTCGCCCCTACGAGCAGTACTTC. Protein product: CASSLETARPYEQYF.

This rearrangement joins TRBV6-5 to TRBJ1-1; the match to TRBD1 covers 8 bases. The CDR3 has 14 residues. Germline CDR1 is MNHEY and CDR2 is SVGAGI. Trimming at V came to 8 bases and at J to 5 bases, leaving 10 bases not matched to a gene. The CDR3 coding sequence is TGTGCCAGCGCCAACGACAGGGGCAAGACTGAAGCTTTCTTT. Translated, it gives CASANDRGKTEAFF.

The chain couples TRBV18 to TRBJ1-3; D uncertain. Trimming left V 0 bases short and J 2 bases short, with 14 bases between. The CDR3 totals 17 residues. Germline assignment: CDR1 KGHSH and CDR2 LQKENI. This CDR3 is CASSPPGVEKPGNTIYF. CDR3 DNA sequence: TGTGCCAGCTCACCACCCGGGGTAGAAAAACCTGGAAACACCATATATTTT.

The chain recombines TRBV5-4 with TRBJ1-4; TRBD1 aligns across 7 bases. V was pared by 0 bases and J by 0 bases, with 5 bases of the junction left unmatched. The germline CDR1 and CDR2 sequences are SGHNT and YYREEE (reference sequence). The CDR3 contains 17 residues. The CDR3 reads CASSLAKTGTTNEKLFF. The DNA for the CDR3 is TGTGCCAGCAGCTTGGCCAAGACAGGGACAACTAATGAAAAACTGTTTTTT.

In this sample, this clone turned up a few times. The rearrangement links TRBV7-9 to TRBJ1-1; a weak D match, TRBD1 (6 bases). This CDR3 is 12 amino acids long. Germline CDR1 and CDR2: SEHNR and FQNEAQ (reference sequence). V was cut by 5 bases and J by 8 bases, with 12 bases left in between. CDR3 loop: CASSVRTGEAFF. CDR3 nucleotide sequence: TGTGCCAGCAGCGTAAGAACAGGGGAAGCTTTCTTT.